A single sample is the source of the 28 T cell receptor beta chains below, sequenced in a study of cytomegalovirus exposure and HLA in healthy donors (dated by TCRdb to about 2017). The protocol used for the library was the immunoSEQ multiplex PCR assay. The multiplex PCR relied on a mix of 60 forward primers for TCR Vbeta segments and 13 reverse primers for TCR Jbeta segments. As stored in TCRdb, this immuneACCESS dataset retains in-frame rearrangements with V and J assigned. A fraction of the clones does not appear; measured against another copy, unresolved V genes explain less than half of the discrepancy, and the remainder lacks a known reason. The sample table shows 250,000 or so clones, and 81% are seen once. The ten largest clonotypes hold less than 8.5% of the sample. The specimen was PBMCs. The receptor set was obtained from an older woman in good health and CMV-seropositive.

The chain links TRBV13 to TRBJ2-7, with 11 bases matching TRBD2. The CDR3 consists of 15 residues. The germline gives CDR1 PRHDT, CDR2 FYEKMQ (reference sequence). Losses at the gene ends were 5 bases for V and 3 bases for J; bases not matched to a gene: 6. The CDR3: CASSPLAGGNYEQYF. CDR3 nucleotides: TGTGCCAGCAGCCCGCTAGCGGGAGGAAACTACGAGCAGTACTTC.

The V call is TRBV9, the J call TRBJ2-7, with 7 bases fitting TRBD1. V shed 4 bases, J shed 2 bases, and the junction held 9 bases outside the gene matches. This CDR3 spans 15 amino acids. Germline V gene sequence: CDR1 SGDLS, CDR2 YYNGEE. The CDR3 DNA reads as TGTGCCAGCAGCCCAAGCCCCGGGACAGCCTACGAGCAGTACTTC. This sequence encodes CASSPSPGTAYEQYF.

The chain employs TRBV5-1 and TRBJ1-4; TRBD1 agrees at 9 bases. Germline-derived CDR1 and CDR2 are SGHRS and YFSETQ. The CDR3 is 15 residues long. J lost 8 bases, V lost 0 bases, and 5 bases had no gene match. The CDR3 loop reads CASSLVGTGFEKLFF. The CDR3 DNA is TGCGCCAGCAGCTTGGTCGGGACAGGGTTCGAAAAACTGTTTTTT. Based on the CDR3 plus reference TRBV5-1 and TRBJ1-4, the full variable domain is KAGVTQTPRYLIKTRGQQVTLSCSPISGHRSVSWYQQTPGQGLQFLFEYFSETQRNKGNFPGRFSGRQFSNSRSEMNVSTLELGDSALYLCASSLVGTGFEKLFFGSGTQLSVL.

The CDR3 loop is CASRQGARGYTF. The CDR3 nucleotides are TGTGCCAGCAGGCAGGGGGCGCGAGGCTACACCTTC. The rearrangement uses TRBV6-5 and TRBJ1-2, with 8 bases fitting TRBD1. Trimming took 6 bases from V and 8 from J; bases not matched to a gene: 5. CDR1 MNHEY and CDR2 SVGAGI come from the germline V gene. The CDR3 spans 12 residues.

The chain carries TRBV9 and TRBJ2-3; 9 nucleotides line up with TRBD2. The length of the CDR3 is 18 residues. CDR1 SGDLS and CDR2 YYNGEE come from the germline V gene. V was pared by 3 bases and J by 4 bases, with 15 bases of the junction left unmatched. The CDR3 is CASSAYDRTSAAADTQYF. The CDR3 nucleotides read TGTGCCAGCAGCGCTTATGACCGGACTAGCGCTGCAGCAGATACGCAGTATTTT.

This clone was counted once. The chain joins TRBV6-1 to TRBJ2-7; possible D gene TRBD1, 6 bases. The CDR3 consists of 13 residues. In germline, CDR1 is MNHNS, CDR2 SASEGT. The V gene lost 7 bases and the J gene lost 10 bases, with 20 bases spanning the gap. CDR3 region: CASIRAGAGHQYF. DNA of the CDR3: TGTGCCAGCATCAGGGCAGGGGCAGGGCATCAGTACTTC.

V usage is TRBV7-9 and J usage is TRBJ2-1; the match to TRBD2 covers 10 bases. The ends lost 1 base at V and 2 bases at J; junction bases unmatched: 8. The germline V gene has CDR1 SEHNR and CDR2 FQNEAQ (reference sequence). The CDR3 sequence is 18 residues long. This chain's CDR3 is CASSLGLAGAPTYNEQFF. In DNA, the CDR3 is TGTGCCAGCAGCTTAGGTCTAGCGGGAGCACCAACCTACAATGAGCAGTTCTTC.

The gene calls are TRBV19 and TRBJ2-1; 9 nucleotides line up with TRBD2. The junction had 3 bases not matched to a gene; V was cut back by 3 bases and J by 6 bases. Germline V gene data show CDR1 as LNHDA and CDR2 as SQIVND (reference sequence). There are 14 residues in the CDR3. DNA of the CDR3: TGTGCCAGTAGTATCCTAGCGGGAATCAATGAGCAGTTCTTC. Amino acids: CASSILAGINEQFF.

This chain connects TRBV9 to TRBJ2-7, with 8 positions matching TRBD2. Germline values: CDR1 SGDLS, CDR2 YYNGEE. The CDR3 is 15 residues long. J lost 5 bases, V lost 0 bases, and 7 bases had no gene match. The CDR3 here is CASSVGGRSPHEQYF. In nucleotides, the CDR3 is TGTGCCAGCAGCGTAGGCGGGAGGTCTCCTCACGAGCAGTACTTC.

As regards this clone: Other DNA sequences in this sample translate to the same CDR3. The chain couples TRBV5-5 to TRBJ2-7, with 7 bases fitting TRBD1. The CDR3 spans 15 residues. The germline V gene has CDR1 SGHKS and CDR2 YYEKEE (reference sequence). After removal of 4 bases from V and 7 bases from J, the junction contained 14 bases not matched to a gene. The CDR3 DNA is TGTGCCAGCAGCCCCGGGACAGAGCTGCAACATGAGCAGTACTTC. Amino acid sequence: CASSPGTELQHEQYF.

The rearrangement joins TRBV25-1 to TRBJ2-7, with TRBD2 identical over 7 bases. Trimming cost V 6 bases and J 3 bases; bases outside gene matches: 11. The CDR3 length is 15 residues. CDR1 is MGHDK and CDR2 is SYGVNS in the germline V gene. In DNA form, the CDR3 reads TGTGCCAGCAGCACCGGGACTAACTTACACTACGAGCAGTACTTC. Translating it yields CASSTGTNLHYEQYF.

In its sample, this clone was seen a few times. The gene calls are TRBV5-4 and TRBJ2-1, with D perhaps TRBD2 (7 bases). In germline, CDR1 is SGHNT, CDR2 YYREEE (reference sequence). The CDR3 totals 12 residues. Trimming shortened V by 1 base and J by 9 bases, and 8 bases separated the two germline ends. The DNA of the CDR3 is TGTGCCAGCAGCTTGAGGGGGGGTGAGCAGTTCTTC. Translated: CASSLRGGEQFF.

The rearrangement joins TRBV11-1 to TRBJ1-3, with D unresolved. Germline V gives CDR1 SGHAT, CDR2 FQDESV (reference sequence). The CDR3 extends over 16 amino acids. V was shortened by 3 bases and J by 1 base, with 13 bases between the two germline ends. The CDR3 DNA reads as TGTGCCAGCAGCTTGACTGATCGAAGGTCTGGAAACACCATATATTTT. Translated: CASSLTDRRSGNTIYF.

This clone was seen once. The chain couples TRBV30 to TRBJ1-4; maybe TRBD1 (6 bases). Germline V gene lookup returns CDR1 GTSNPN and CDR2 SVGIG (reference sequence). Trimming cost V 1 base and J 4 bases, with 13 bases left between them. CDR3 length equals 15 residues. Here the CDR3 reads CAWSGGGIGNEKLFF. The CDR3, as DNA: TGTGCCTGGAGTGGGGGGGGCATTGGTAATGAAAAACTGTTTTTT. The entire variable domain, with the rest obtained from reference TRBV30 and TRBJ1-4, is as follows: SQTIHQWPATLVQPVGSPLSLECTVEGTSNPNLYWYRQAAGRGLQLLFYSVGIGQISSEVPQNLSASRPQDRQFILSSKKLLLSDSGFYLCAWSGGGIGNEKLFFGSGTQLSVL.

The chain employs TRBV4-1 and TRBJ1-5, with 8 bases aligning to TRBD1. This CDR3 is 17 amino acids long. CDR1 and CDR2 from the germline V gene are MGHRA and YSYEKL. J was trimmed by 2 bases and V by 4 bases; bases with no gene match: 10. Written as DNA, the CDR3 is TGCGCCAGCAGCCGGGATGGGACAGGTGGGGGCAATCAGCCCCAGCATTTT. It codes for CASSRDGTGGGNQPQHF.

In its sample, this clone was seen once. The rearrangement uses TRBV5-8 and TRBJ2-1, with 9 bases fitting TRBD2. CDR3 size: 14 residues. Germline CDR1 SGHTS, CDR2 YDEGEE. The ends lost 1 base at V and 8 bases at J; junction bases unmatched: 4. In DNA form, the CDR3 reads TGTGCCAGCAGCTTGTGGCTAGCGGGGCATGAGCAGTTCTTC. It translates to CASSLWLAGHEQFF. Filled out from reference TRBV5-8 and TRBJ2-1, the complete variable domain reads EAGVTQSPTHLIKTRGQQATLRCSPISGHTSVYWYQQALGLGLQFLLWYDEGEERNRGNFPPRFSGRQFPNYSSELNVNALELEDSALYLCASSLWLAGHEQFFGPGTRLTVL.

In nucleotides, the CDR3 is TGTGCCAGCACAGGGCATCCTAACTATGGCTACACCTTC. This codes for CASTGHPNYGYTF. The chain carries TRBV19 and TRBJ1-2; D might be TRBD1 (6 bases). The CDR3 runs to 13 residues. CDR1 is LNHDA and CDR2 is SQIVND in the germline V gene (reference sequence). V was trimmed by 9 bases and J by 0 bases, leaving 11 bases between them.

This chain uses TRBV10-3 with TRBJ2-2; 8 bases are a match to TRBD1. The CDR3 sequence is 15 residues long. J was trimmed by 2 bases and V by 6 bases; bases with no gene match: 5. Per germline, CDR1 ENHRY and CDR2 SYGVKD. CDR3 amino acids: CAIRRTGINTGELFF. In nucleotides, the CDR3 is TGTGCCATCAGACGGACAGGGATTAACACCGGGGAGCTGTTTTTT.

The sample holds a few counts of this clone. The DNA for the CDR3 is TGTGCCAGCAGCTTAGGAACAGAAACCACTGAAGCTTTCTTT. Its protein is CASSLGTETTEAFF. The chain links TRBV7-9 to TRBJ1-1, with no clear D. The CDR3 is 14 residues long. With 1 base removed from V and 4 bases from J, the gap between germline ends came to 10 bases. Germline V gives CDR1 SEHNR, CDR2 FQNEAQ (reference sequence).

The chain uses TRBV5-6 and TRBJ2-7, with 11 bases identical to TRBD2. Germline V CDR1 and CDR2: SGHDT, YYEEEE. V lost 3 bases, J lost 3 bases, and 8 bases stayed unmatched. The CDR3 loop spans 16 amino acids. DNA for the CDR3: TGTGCCAGCAGCTCAAGATCACTAGCGGGGGACTACGAGCAGTACTTC. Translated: CASSSRSLAGDYEQYF.

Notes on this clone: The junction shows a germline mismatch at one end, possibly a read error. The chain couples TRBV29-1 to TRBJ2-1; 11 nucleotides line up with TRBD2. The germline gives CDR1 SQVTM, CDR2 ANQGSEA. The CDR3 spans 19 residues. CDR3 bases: TGCAGCGCTGAAATCCAAGGGACTAGCGGTCTAAGCTCCTACAATGAGCAGTTCTTC. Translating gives CSAEIQGTSGLSSYNEQFF.

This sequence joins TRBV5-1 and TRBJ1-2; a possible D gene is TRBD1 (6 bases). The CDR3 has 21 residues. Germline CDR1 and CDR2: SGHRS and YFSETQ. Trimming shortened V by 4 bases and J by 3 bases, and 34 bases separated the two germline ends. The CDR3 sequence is CASSLRRPSGVGQGNDYGYTF. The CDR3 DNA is TGCGCCAGCAGCCTCCGCAGGCCCAGTGGGGTGGGGCAGGGGAATGACTATGGCTACACCTTC.

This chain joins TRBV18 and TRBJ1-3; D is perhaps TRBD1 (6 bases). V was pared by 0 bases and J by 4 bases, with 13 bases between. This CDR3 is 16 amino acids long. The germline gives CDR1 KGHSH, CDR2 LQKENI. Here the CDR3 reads CASSPPSTGAGNTIYF. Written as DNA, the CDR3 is TGTGCCAGCTCACCACCATCGACAGGAGCGGGAAACACCATATATTTT.

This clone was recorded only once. CDR3 bases: TGCGCCAGCAGCTTGTGGAGTAGCGGAATGTACCAAGAGACCCAGTACTTC. Translated, it gives CASSLWSSGMYQETQYF. The chain is built from TRBV5-1 and TRBJ2-5; a weak D match, TRBD2 (6 bases). The CDR3 is 17 amino acids. Germline V CDR1 and CDR2: SGHRS, YFSETQ. Trimming pared 1 base from V and 0 bases from J, leaving 16 bases between. Full variable domain (remainder filled in from reference TRBV5-1 and TRBJ2-5): KAGVTQTPRYLIKTRGQQVTLSCSPISGHRSVSWYQQTPGQGLQFLFEYFSETQRNKGNFPGRFSGRQFSNSRSEMNVSTLELGDSALYLCASSLWSSGMYQETQYFGPGTRLLVL.

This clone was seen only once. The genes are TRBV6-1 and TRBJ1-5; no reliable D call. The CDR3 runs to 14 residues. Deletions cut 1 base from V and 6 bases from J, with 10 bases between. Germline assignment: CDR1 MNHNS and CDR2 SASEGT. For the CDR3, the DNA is TGTGCCAGCAGTGAAGTGGGCCAAGGTCAGCCCCAGCATTTT. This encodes CASSEVGQGQPQHF.

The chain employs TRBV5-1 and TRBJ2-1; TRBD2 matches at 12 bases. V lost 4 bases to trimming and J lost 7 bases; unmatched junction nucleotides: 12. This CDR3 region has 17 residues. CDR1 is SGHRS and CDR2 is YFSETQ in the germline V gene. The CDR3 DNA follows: TGCGCCAGCAGCCGCGACGGACTAGCGGGACCGAGTAATGAGCAGTTCTTC. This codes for CASSRDGLAGPSNEQFF.

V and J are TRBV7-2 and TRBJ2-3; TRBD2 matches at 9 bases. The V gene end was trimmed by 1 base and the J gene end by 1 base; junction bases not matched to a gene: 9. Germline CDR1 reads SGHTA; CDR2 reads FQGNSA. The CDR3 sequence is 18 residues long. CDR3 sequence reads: CASSLGSSGTGRTDTQYF. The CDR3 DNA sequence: TGTGCCAGCAGCTTAGGTTCTAGCGGGACCGGACGCACAGATACGCAGTATTTT.

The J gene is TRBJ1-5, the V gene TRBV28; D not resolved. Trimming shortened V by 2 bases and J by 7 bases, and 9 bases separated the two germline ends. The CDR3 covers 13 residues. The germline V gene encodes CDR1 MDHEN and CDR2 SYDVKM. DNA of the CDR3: TGTGCCAGCAGTTTACTCTGGGCACAGCCCCAGCATTTT. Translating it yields CASSLLWAQPQHF.